Shown below are 2 T cell receptor beta chains from a single sample sequenced in a study of CD8 T cells in ankylosing spondylitis. MiXCR, run by TCRdb on the 5' RACE reads, gives a single entry per CDR3 protein. This table has 250,000 to 300,000 distinct CDR3 sequences, about 20% appearing once. The sample taken for sequencing was blood, either unsorted or a sorted T cell fraction (not recorded which). The receptors were sampled from a male donor with ankylosing spondylitis or in good health (not recorded which).

This clonotype was seen a handful of times. This chain links TRBV27 with TRBJ2-2; 10 bases are a match to TRBD2. Germline V gene sequence: CDR1 MNHEY, CDR2 SMNVEV (reference sequence). This CDR3 is 18 amino acids long. J lost 5 bases, V lost 0 bases, and 9 bases had no gene match. The CDR3 sequence: CASSLSALAGVRTGELFF. CDR3 coding DNA: TGTGCCAGCAGTTTATCTGCGCTAGCGGGAGTCCGGACCGGGGAGCTGTTTTTT.

This sequence joins TRBV5-1 and TRBJ1-1, with 10 bases lining up with TRBD1. The CDR3 is 13 residues long. Trimming at V came to 4 bases and at J to 8 bases, leaving 5 bases not matched to a gene. Germline V gene sequence: CDR1 SGHRS, CDR2 YFSETQ. This CDR3 reads CASSATGGKEAFF. The CDR3 nucleotides read TGCGCCAGCAGCGCGACAGGGGGCAAAGAAGCTTTCTTT. Looking up the rest from reference TRBV5-1 and TRBJ1-1 gives the full variable domain: KAGVTQTPRYLIKTRGQQVTLSCSPISGHRSVSWYQQTPGQGLQFLFEYFSETQRNKGNFPGRFSGRQFSNSRSEMNVSTLELGDSALYLCASSATGGKEAFFGQGTRLTVV.